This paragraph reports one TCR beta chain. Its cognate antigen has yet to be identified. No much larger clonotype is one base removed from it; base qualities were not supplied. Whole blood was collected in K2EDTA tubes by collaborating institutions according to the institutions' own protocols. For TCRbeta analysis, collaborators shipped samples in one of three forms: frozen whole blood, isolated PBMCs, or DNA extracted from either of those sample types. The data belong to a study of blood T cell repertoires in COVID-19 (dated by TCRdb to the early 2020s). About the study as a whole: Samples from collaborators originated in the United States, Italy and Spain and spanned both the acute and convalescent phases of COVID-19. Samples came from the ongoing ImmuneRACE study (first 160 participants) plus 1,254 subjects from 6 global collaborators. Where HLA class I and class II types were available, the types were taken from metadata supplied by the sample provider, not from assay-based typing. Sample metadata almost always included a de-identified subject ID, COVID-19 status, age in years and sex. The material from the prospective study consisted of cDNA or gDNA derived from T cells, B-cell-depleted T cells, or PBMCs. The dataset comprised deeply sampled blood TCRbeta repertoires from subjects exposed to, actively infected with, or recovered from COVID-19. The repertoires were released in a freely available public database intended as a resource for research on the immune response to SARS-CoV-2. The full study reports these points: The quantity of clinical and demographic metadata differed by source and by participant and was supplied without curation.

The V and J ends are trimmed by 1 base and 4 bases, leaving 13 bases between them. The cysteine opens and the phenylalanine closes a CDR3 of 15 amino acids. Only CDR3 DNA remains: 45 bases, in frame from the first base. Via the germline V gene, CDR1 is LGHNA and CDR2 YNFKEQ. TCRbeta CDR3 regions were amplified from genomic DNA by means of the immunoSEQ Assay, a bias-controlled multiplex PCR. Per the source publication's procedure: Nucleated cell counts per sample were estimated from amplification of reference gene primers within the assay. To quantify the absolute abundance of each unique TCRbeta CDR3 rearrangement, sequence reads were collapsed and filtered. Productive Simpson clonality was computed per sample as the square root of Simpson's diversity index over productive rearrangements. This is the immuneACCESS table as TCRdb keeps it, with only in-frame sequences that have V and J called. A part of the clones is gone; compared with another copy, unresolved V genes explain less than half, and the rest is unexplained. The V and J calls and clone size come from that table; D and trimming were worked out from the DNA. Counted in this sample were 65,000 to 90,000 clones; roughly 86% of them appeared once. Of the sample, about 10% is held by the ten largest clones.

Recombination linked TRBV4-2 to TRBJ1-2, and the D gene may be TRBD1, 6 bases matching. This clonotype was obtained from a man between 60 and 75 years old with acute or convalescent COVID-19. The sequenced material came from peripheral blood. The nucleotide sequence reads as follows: TGTGCCAGCAGCCAAGGGGGGCAGGCAGCCTATGGCTACACCTTC. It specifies CASSQGGQAAYGYTF.